This TCR beta chain is from a study of monozygotic twins with inflammatory bowel disease. The authors ran two nested PCRs of about 15 and 9 cycles on TCRalpha and TCRbeta cDNA. TCRdb processed the 5' RACE reads again and assigns one entry to each CDR3 protein, with no DNA. The sample table sets out nearly 450,000 distinct CDR3 sequences. Whole-study results and caveats: Healthy co-twins, by inverse Simpson, had higher TCRbeta diversity than their siblings with IBD.

About this clonotype itself: Antigen specificity is unknown.

Collection of a 2.5 ml blood sample took place per donor. The total RNA came straight from whole blood, and T cells were not sorted beforehand. CDR3 size: 14 residues. Per germline, CDR1 SGHNT and CDR2 YYREEE (reference sequence). The sample taken for sequencing was blood. The receptor comes from a human donor with ulcerative colitis or Crohn's disease, or a healthy co-twin of an affected twin (not recorded which). The rearrangement joins TRBV5-4 to TRBJ2-1. CDR3 sequence: CASSLAVPDNEQFF.